Following are 26 T cell receptor beta chains from one sample sequenced in a study of beta chain features in type 1 diabetes. Sequencing targeted expressed TCRB transcripts, as all isolated RNA had been reverse transcribed. Clones were sequenced by immunoSEQ multiplex PCR, and TCRdb holds only the in-frame ones, with some missing. The table includes around 140,000 clones, less than 10% detected once. Sequencing used central memory CD4+ T cells from blood. These receptors were taken from a woman between 40 and 55 years old in good health.

J is TRBJ2-3 and V is TRBV7-2; TRBD2 is a possible D gene (5 bases). The ends were cut back, 1 base at V and 2 bases at J, with 10 bases in the middle. There are 15 residues in the CDR3. Germline CDR1 SGHTA, CDR2 FQGNSA. This chain's CDR3 is CASSLDLASTDTQYF. For the CDR3, the DNA is TGTGCCAGCAGCTTAGACCTAGCATCCACAGATACGCAGTATTTT.

The chain couples TRBV7-2 to TRBJ2-7, with 7 bases that match TRBD1. This CDR3 comprises 15 residues. Germline-derived CDR1 and CDR2 are SGHTA and FQGNSA. With 3 bases clipped from V and 4 bases from J, the junction kept 9 bases outside the gene matches. The CDR3 coding sequence is TGTGCCAGCAGCTTGGAAGGGGGCGCGGCGTACGAGCAGTACTTC. This gives the protein CASSLEGGAAYEQYF.

This chain joins TRBV2 and TRBJ2-2, with D maybe TRBD1 (6 bases). Germline V gene lookup returns CDR1 SNHLY and CDR2 FYNNEI. The CDR3 has 17 amino acids. V lost 6 bases and J lost 1, with 18 bases in between. The CDR3 sequence is CASSPTRPTGNTGELFF. The CDR3 region has the DNA TGTGCCAGCAGCCCCACTCGTCCGACAGGGAACACCGGGGAGCTGTTTTTT.

The CDR3 loop reads CASSLTEGSGDYGYTF. The CDR3 nucleotides read TGTGCCAGCAGCTTGACAGAGGGCTCGGGAGACTATGGCTACACCTTC. This rearrangement joins TRBV5-6 to TRBJ1-2; unclear D gene. V dropped 1 base and J dropped 3 bases, with 16 bases sitting between them. Germline assignment: CDR1 SGHDT and CDR2 YYEEEE. This CDR3 spans 16 amino acids.

The chain uses TRBV18 and TRBJ2-5; D is perhaps TRBD2 (7 bases). The J call may be in error: the DNA end matches TRBJ2-7 better. CDR3 length equals 15 residues. Germline V gene data show CDR1 as KGHSH and CDR2 as LQKENI. The CDR3 loop reads CASSLRGDMTYEQYF. In nucleotides, the CDR3 is TGTGCCAGCTCCCTCCGGGGGGACATGACCTACGAGCAGTACTTC.

This clone was observed a few times. The rearrangement links TRBV21-1 to TRBJ2-2; the DNA was not compared with TRBD1, the D call given in the table. TRBV21-1 is a known pseudogene. The CDR3 has 14 amino acids. The CDR3 loop is CASSRDRSTGELFF. In DNA form, the CDR3 reads TGTGCCAGCAGCAGGGACAGAAGCACCGGGGAGCTGTTTTTT.

The V call is TRBV7-2, the J call TRBJ2-7; tentatively, D is TRBD1 (6 bases). Germline loops: CDR1 SGHTA, CDR2 FQGNSA. The CDR3 consists of 14 residues. The V end lost 5 bases, the J end lost 5 bases, and 16 bases lay between the germline ends. Written as DNA, the CDR3 is TGTGCCAGCAGCAGGGTGTCAGGGGCCCACGAGCAGTACTTC. Translating gives CASSRVSGAHEQYF.

This clone was seen a handful of times. The chain links TRBV7-2 to TRBJ2-1, with 7 nucleotides matching TRBD2. This CDR3 has 16 amino acids. Trimming at V came to 1 base and at J to 4 bases, leaving 7 bases not matched to a gene. The germline gives CDR1 SGHTA, CDR2 FQGNSA. The CDR3 protein is CASSLVGGVLYNEQFF. The CDR3 DNA is TGTGCCAGCAGCTTAGTGGGGGGGGTTCTATACAATGAGCAGTTCTTC.

V usage is TRBV10-1 and J usage is TRBJ2-5; 10 positions match TRBD2. J gave up 5 bases and V 0 bases, and 6 bases lay outside the gene matches. The CDR3 totals 16 residues. Germline lookup yields CDR1 WNHNN and CDR2 SYGVQD (reference sequence). CDR3 bases: TGCGCCAGCAGTGAGTCGCTAGCGGGGGCCCAGGAGACCCAGTACTTC. The encoded protein is CASSESLAGAQETQYF.

The table lists this clone with a few counts. This chain joins TRBV9 and TRBJ2-1; the D gene is possibly TRBD2 (6 bases). Germline V gene sequence: CDR1 SGDLS, CDR2 YYNGEE. This CDR3 comprises 11 residues. The V end was cut by 3 bases, the J end by 13 bases, with 11 bases between. DNA of the CDR3: TGTGCCAGCAGCGCCGGGACTCAACAGTTCTTC. It is translated as CASSAGTQQFF.

The chain links TRBV4-1 to TRBJ1-5; perhaps TRBD1 as D (5 bases). V lost 5 bases and J lost 2, with 7 bases in between. Germline-derived CDR1 and CDR2 are MGHRA and YSYEKL. CDR3 length equals 13 residues. CDR3 DNA sequence: TGCGCCAGCAGCGGAGGGGGCAATCAGCCCCAGCATTTT. It yields the protein CASSGGGNQPQHF.

V and J are TRBV5-1 and TRBJ2-3, with 9 bases fitting TRBD2. The CDR3 covers 16 residues. V shed 2 bases and J 1 base; nucleotides not matched to a gene: 5. Germline V lookup: CDR1 SGHRS, CDR2 YFSETQ. CDR3 sequence (DNA): TGCGCCAGCAGCTTTAGCGGGGGCCCTGGCACAGATACGCAGTATTTT. Amino acid sequence: CASSFSGGPGTDTQYF.

The chain uses TRBV4-2 and TRBJ2-2; D is undetermined. The V end was cut by 0 bases, the J end by 6 bases, with 5 bases between. Germline values: CDR1 LGHNA, CDR2 YNFKEQ. The CDR3 length is 13 residues. The CDR3 region has the DNA TGTGCCAGCAGCCAAGACCAATCCGGGGAGCTGTTTTTT. It codes for CASSQDQSGELFF.

This clone was seen a handful of times. This chain links TRBV7-9 with TRBJ2-3; TRBD2 is a possible D gene (7 bases). Germline V gene lookup returns CDR1 SEHNR and CDR2 FQNEAQ (reference sequence). The CDR3 is 15 amino acids. V lost 5 bases and J 7 bases, leaving 19 bases between the germline ends. CDR3 DNA sequence: TGTGCCAGCAGCCCAGAGGGGGGGGCCTGGAATACGCAGTATTTT. Translation: CASSPEGGAWNTQYF. Together with reference TRBV7-9 and TRBJ2-3, the CDR3 gives the full variable domain: DTGVSQNPRHKITKRGQNVTFRCDPISEHNRLYWYRQTLGQGPEFLTYFQNEAQLEKSRLLSDRFSAERPKGSFSTLEIQRTEQGDSAMYLCASSPEGGAWNTQYFGPGTRLTVL.

This clone was detected only a few times. J is TRBJ2-7 and V is TRBV2, with no clear D. The germline gives CDR1 SNHLY, CDR2 FYNNEI. Trimming stripped 5 bases from V and 3 bases from J, with 2 bases between. This CDR3 comprises 10 residues. The CDR3 here is CASSLYEQYF. CDR3 nucleotide sequence: TGTGCCAGCAGTCTCTACGAGCAGTACTTC.

This clone was seen only a few times. Other DNA sequences within the sample encode an identical CDR3. The chain links TRBV29-1 to TRBJ1-1; 9 positions match TRBD1. V lost 7 bases to trimming and J lost 11 bases; unmatched junction nucleotides: 8. There are 11 residues in the CDR3. CDR1 SQVTM and CDR2 ANQGSEA come from the germline V gene. The CDR3 sequence: CSGRTGEGAFF. CDR3 sequence (DNA): TGCAGCGGCCGGACAGGGGAAGGGGCTTTCTTT.

This clone occurred a few times. V usage is TRBV7-2 and J usage is TRBJ2-3, with TRBD2 as a possible D gene (6 bases). The CDR3 is made up of 14 amino acids. Deletions cut 5 bases from V and 3 bases from J, with 12 bases between. Looked up from germline, CDR1 is SGHTA and CDR2 is FQGNSA. The CDR3 region has the DNA TGTGCCAGCAGCCCCGTCCGGGGGACAGATACGCAGTATTTT. Translated, it gives CASSPVRGTDTQYF.

The rearrangement links TRBV5-4 to TRBJ2-5; possibly TRBD2 for D (5 bases). The CDR3 covers 14 residues. Germline V gene data show CDR1 as SGHNT and CDR2 as YYREEE (reference sequence). V was pared by 4 bases and J by 2 bases, with 12 bases between. The CDR3 region is CASSPDWTQETQYF. The CDR3 DNA reads TGTGCCAGCAGCCCGGACTGGACGCAAGAGACCCAGTACTTC.

This clone came up a few times. CDR3 amino acids: CASRYGTPYGYTF. The CDR3, as DNA: TGTGCCAGTAGGTACGGGACTCCTTATGGCTACACCTTC. The gene calls are TRBV19 and TRBJ1-2; D is possibly TRBD1 (5 bases). Germline V gene lookup returns CDR1 LNHDA and CDR2 SQIVND (reference sequence). Trimming took off 6 bases at V and 5 bases at J, with 13 bases between the two ends. This CDR3 has 13 residues. The variable domain in full, completed from reference TRBV19 and TRBJ1-2, reads DGGITQSPKYLFRKEGQNVTLSCEQNLNHDAMYWYRQDPGQGLRLIYYSQIVNDFQKGDIAEGYSVSREKKESFPLTVTSAQKNPTAFYLCASRYGTPYGYTFGSGTRLTVV.

This chain connects TRBV4-3 to TRBJ1-4; 7 bases agree with TRBD1. The CDR3 runs to 15 residues. V shed 5 bases, J shed 5 bases, and the junction held 8 bases outside the gene matches. Germline V gene sequence: CDR1 LGHNA, CDR2 YSLEER. CDR3 region: CASSSWTGRNEKLFF. For the CDR3, the DNA is TGCGCCAGCAGCTCATGGACAGGTCGCAATGAAAAACTGTTTTTT.

The chain's CDR3 is CASSVESRETQYF. CDR3 coding DNA: TGTGCCAGCAGTGTAGAGAGTAGAGAGACCCAGTACTTC. The chain joins TRBV2 to TRBJ2-5; D not certain. V dropped 4 bases and J dropped 4 bases, with 10 bases sitting between them. CDR1 SNHLY and CDR2 FYNNEI come from the germline V gene. The CDR3 extends over 13 amino acids.

This clone was found a few times. V usage is TRBV9 and J usage is TRBJ2-7; D is unclear. Trimming took 3 bases from V and 3 from J, leaving 16 bases between them. The germline V gene has CDR1 SGDLS and CDR2 YYNGEE. The CDR3 runs to 15 residues. The CDR3: CASSAAPDTHYEQYF. The CDR3, as DNA: TGTGCCAGCAGCGCAGCACCCGACACCCACTACGAGCAGTACTTC.

This clone was counted a few times. CDR3 sequence: CASSPAYEQYF. Here the CDR3 DNA reads TGTGCCAGCAGCCCTGCCTACGAGCAGTACTTC. This chain connects TRBV7-8 to TRBJ2-5; D not certain. The J call may be wrong; the DNA end is better matched by TRBJ2-7. Germline CDR1 SGHVS, CDR2 FQNEAQ. The CDR3 totals 11 residues.

This clone has more than one count but fewer than ten. This chain connects TRBV19 to TRBJ2-3; 8 bases match TRBD1. CDR1 is LNHDA, CDR2 SQIVND, per germline (reference sequence). The J segment lost 3 bases and the V segment lost 9 bases, leaving 2 bases of the junction unmatched. The CDR3 covers 12 residues. The CDR3 is CARDRGTDTQYF. The CDR3 DNA is TGTGCCAGAGACAGGGGAACAGATACGCAGTATTTT.

This clone was seen a handful of times. The chain combines TRBV5-1 with TRBJ1-6; TRBD1 aligns across 7 bases. The CDR3 covers 15 residues. The junction had 4 bases not matched to a gene; V was cut back by 4 bases and J by 3 bases. CDR1 SGHRS and CDR2 YFSETQ come from the germline V gene. The CDR3 protein is CASSPGQNYNSPLHF. The CDR3, as DNA: TGCGCCAGCAGCCCGGGACAGAACTATAATTCACCCCTCCACTTT.

The chain carries TRBV2 and TRBJ2-3; 12 bases fit TRBD2. Per the germline V gene, CDR1 is SNHLY and CDR2 is FYNNEI. V gave up 5 bases and J gave up 1 base; unmatched junction bases: 4. The CDR3 length is 16 residues. The CDR3 protein is CASSKRTSGGTDTQYF. The CDR3 coding sequence is TGTGCCAGCAGTAAGAGGACTAGCGGGGGCACAGATACGCAGTATTTT.